This T cell receptor (beta chain) was profiled in a study of vaccination effects on CD4 cells after COVID-19. The wider study: Sequencing was preceded by expansion of antigen-specific CD4+ T cells with viral peptide pools in the ViraFEST assay. Every well housed around 2 million PBMC, which grew in culture alongside about 9 IU/ml IL-2 and about 10 ug/ml peptides.

Remarks on this clone: Its antigen is unknown.

The method was immunoSEQ multiplex PCR; TCRdb's version includes in-frame clones alone and lacks a portion of them. The sample consists of more than 30,000 clones, roughly 70% of them appearing once. Germline CDR1 reads KGHSH; CDR2 reads LQKENI. The CDR3 sequence is 15 residues long. Losses at the gene ends were 5 bases for V and 4 bases for J; bases not matched to a gene: 4. Study-wide findings and caveats: Substantial clonal contraction characterized both infection- and vaccine-induced clones late after vaccination.

Subsequent to approximately 9 days of culture, CD4+ T cells were isolated. Half-medium changes using IL-2 medium occurred on days 3 and 7. The chain couples TRBV18 to TRBJ2-1; 11 bases map to TRBD2. The sequence derives from a human donor who received a COVID-19 vaccine. The sequencing here drew on CD4+ T cells from PBMCs cultured without peptide, taken before COVID-19 vaccination. The CDR3 region is CASSSGTSGYNEQFF. CDR3 DNA: TGTGCCAGCTCATCCGGGACTAGCGGATACAATGAGCAGTTCTTC.